The clone carrying this T cell receptor beta chain was counted a single time. Its antigen is still unknown. This sample is drawn from a study of cytomegalovirus exposure and HLA in healthy donors. Per the germline V gene, CDR1 is LGHNA and CDR2 is YNFKEQ. The junction had 9 bases not matched to a gene; V was cut back by 3 bases and J by 4 bases. The CDR3 has 15 residues. General study points: Accurate HLA-A and HLA-B prediction from TCR beta sequences was reported for most subjects. TCR beta V- and J-gene trimming, according to a later analysis, was linked to a missense DCLRE1C variant. Immune exposure was documented only through CMV serostatus.

Vbeta (60) and Jbeta (13) primers were used in the PCR. TCRdb keeps only in-frame clones here, not all; method: immunoSEQ multiplex PCR. The sample has 100,000 to 150,000 clones, around 80% seen once. V usage is TRBV4-2 and J usage is TRBJ2-7; 7 bases are shared with TRBD2. The sequenced sample consisted of PBMCs. The sequence derives from a woman aged 45-59 years in good health and CMV-seropositive. This CDR3 is CASSHGGLEEYEQYF. The CDR3 nucleotides read TGTGCCAGCAGCCACGGAGGACTAGAGGAGTACGAGCAGTACTTC.